Below are 7 T cell receptor beta chains sequenced from a single sample in a study of blood T cells in healthy people across ages (dated by TCRdb to between 2014 and 2017). Libraries were constructed by 5' RACE. Data came from an Illumina HiSeq 2500. A second PCR of about 6 to 11 cycles was run with a J-beta primer mix and a sample-barcoded 5' primer. Using fastp at Q25 and MiXCR, TCRdb reprocessed the public reads and kept productive beta chains. For every CDR3 protein sequence, its rows merge into one entry that carries the most common genes and DNA. The sample records fewer than 2,000,000 distinct CDR3 sequences, 34% of which are singletons. Around 10% of the sample lies in the top ten. The specimen was blood. The origin of the receptors is a woman younger than 45 in good health.

This clonotype was seen many times. V and J are TRBV29-1 and TRBJ2-3, with 8 bases matching TRBD1. With V trimmed by 4 bases and J by 6 bases, 6 bases remained unmatched. The CDR3 is 13 amino acids. The V gene's germline CDR1 is SQVTM and CDR2 ANQGSEA. This chain's CDR3 is CSVARGPADTQYF. CDR3 bases: TGCAGCGTTGCCAGGGGGCCGGCGGATACGCAGTATTTT.

In this sample, this clonotype turned up a few times. The V gene is TRBV7-2, the J gene TRBJ2-5; 9 bases match TRBD2. The trim removed 5 bases at V and 0 bases at J, leaving 7 bases unmatched. The germline gives CDR1 SGHTA, CDR2 FQGNSA. The CDR3 sequence is 16 residues long. CDR3 protein: CASSISGRGYQETQYF. As DNA, the CDR3 is TGTGCCAGCAGCATTAGCGGGAGAGGGTACCAAGAGACCCAGTACTTC.

The chain recombines TRBV5-4 with TRBJ1-1; tentative D call: TRBD1 (5 bases). V lost 3 bases and J 6 bases, leaving 9 bases between the germline ends. The CDR3 totals 12 residues. Germline assignment: CDR1 SGHNT and CDR2 YYREEE (reference sequence). CDR3 nucleotides: TGTGCCAGCAGCTGGGGGGGGGCTGAAGCTTTCTTT. It specifies CASSWGGAEAFF.

The sample holds a few counts of this clonotype. The chain recombines TRBV11-2 with TRBJ2-1; D ambiguous. CDR3 size: 13 residues. The germline V and J ends were trimmed by 3 bases and 9 bases, with 12 bases remaining between them. Germline CDR1 and CDR2: SGHAT and FQNNGV. The CDR3 nucleotides are TGTGCCAGCAGCTTTGGTACAGCGCTTGAGCAGTTCTTC. Protein: CASSFGTALEQFF. The complete variable domain, with remaining parts taken from reference TRBV11-2 and TRBJ2-1, reads EAGVAQSPRYKIIEKRQSVAFWCNPISGHATLYWYQQILGQGPKLLIQFQNNGVVDDSQLPKDRFSAERLKGVDSTLKIQPAKLEDSAVYLCASSFGTALEQFFGPGTRLTVL.

This sequence joins TRBV24-1 and TRBJ2-1; D assignment may be TRBD1 or TRBD2 (5 bases each). The CDR3 spans 18 residues. CDR1 and CDR2 from the germline V gene are KGHDR and SFDVKD. V was pared by 2 bases and J by 0 bases, with 16 bases between. The CDR3 DNA sequence: TGTGCCACCAGTGATTACCCCCTAGGGGAGATCTCCTACAATGAGCAGTTCTTC. Its translation: CATSDYPLGEISYNEQFF.

This clonotype was recorded at least ten times. The rearrangement joins TRBV6-2 or TRBV6-3 to TRBJ2-7, with D perhaps matching TRBD2 (6 bases). The CDR3 length is 12 residues. Per the germline V gene, CDR1 is MNHEY and CDR2 is SVGEGT. With 2 bases removed from V and 6 bases from J, the gap between germline ends came to 8 bases. DNA for the CDR3: TGTGCCAGCAGTTACGTGGGGGGCGAGCAGTACTTC. This codes for CASSYVGGEQYF.

V usage is TRBV27 and J usage is TRBJ2-5; perhaps D is TRBD1 or TRBD2 (5 bases each). Trimming took 6 bases from V and 10 from J, leaving 18 bases between them. The CDR3 covers 13 residues. Per the germline V gene, CDR1 is MNHEY and CDR2 is SMNVEV (reference sequence). The CDR3 sequence: CASSPKRGQNQYF. In DNA, the CDR3 is TGTGCCAGCAGCCCCAAGAGGGGCCAGAACCAGTACTTC.